This passage covers 5 T cell receptor beta chains from one sample sequenced in a study of CD8+ T cells in alopecia areata. Sequencing used cDNA as its template, made by extracting RNA and reverse transcribing it. Assay: immunoSEQ multiplex PCR; the TCRdb copy retains only in-frame clones and omits some. The data contain around 270,000 clones, 58% of them singletons. The treatment is: oral pan-JAK inhibitor, 5-10 mg twice daily. Sequences were derived from CD4+ T cells sorted from blood, sampled at week 24, from a patient treated with tofacitinib. These receptors all come from a human donor with alopecia areata.

The rearrangement links TRBV19 to TRBJ1-2; D unclear. CDR3 length: 13 amino acids. Germline V gene lookup returns CDR1 LNHDA and CDR2 SQIVND (reference sequence). V was shortened by 4 bases and J by 8 bases, with 14 bases between the two germline ends. CDR3 bases: TGTGCCAGTAGTAAGTCGGCGGAATACGGCTACACCTTC. Translated: CASSKSAEYGYTF. The full variable domain, with the rest looked up from reference TRBV19 and TRBJ1-2, is DGGITQSPKYLFRKEGQNVTLSCEQNLNHDAMYWYRQDPGQGLRLIYYSQIVNDFQKGDIAEGYSVSREKKESFPLTVTSAQKNPTAFYLCASSKSAEYGYTFGSGTRLTVV.

Only a few counts were recorded for this clone. The chain links TRBV28 to TRBJ1-2; weak D call: TRBD1 (5 bases). V lost 7 bases and J lost 8, with 14 bases in between. The CDR3 length is 12 residues. Germline V gene data show CDR1 as MDHEN and CDR2 as SYDVKM. The CDR3 sequence: CASNDRLRGYTF. CDR3 DNA sequence: TGTGCCAGCAACGACAGATTGAGGGGCTACACCTTC.

This clone was counted between two and nine times. This chain connects TRBV6-5 to TRBJ1-1; a weak D match, TRBD1 (5 bases). V shed 5 bases and J shed 1 base, with 11 bases lying between them. Germline V gene data show CDR1 as MNHEY and CDR2 as SVGAGI. This CDR3 has 14 residues. CDR3 DNA sequence: TGTGCCAGCAGTAAGGGACGGGCGAACACTGAAGCTTTCTTT. This translates into CASSKGRANTEAFF.

There are a few counts of this clone. V gene TRBV6-5 combines with J gene TRBJ2-7; D assignment may be TRBD1 or TRBD2 (8 bases each). With 8 bases removed from V and 11 bases from J, the gap between germline ends came to 22 bases. Germline V lookup: CDR1 MNHEY, CDR2 SVGAGI. This CDR3 spans 13 amino acids. CDR3 in DNA: TGTGCCAGCCAAATACAGGGGGACGGGAGGGAGTACTTC. Its protein is CASQIQGDGREYF.

In this sample, this clone turned up many times. Other DNA sequences in this specimen translate into the identical CDR3. The chain has TRBV4-1 and TRBJ2-7; 7 bases align to TRBD2. The CDR3 loop spans 16 amino acids. Per germline, CDR1 MGHRA and CDR2 YSYEKL. V trimming: 0 bases; J trimming: 3 bases; junction bases outside the gene matches: 8. CDR3 sequence: CASSQEGGGGFYEQYF. CDR3 coding DNA: TGCGCCAGCAGCCAAGAGGGCGGGGGAGGTTTCTACGAGCAGTACTTC.